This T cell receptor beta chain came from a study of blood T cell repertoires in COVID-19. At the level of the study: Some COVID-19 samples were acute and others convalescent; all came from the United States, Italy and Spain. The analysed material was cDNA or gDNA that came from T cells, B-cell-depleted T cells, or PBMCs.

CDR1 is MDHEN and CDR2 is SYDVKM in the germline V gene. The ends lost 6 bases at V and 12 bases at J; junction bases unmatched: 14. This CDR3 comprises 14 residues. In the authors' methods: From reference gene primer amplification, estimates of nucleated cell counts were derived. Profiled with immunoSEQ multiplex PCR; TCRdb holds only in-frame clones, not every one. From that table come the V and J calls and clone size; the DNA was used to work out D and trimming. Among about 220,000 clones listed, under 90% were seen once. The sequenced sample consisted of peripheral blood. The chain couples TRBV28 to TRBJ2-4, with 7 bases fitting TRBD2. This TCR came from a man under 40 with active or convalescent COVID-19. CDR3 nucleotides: TGTGCCAGCAGCCACCTGGGGGGGGGTCTCACTCAGTACTTC. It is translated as CASSHLGGGLTQYF. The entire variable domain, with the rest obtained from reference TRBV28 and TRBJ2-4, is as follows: DVKVTQSSRYLVKRTGEKVFLECVQDMDHENMFWYRQDPGLGLRLIYFSYDVKMKEKGDIPEGYSVSREKKERFSLILESASTNQTSMYLCASSHLGGGLTQYFGAGTRLSVL.